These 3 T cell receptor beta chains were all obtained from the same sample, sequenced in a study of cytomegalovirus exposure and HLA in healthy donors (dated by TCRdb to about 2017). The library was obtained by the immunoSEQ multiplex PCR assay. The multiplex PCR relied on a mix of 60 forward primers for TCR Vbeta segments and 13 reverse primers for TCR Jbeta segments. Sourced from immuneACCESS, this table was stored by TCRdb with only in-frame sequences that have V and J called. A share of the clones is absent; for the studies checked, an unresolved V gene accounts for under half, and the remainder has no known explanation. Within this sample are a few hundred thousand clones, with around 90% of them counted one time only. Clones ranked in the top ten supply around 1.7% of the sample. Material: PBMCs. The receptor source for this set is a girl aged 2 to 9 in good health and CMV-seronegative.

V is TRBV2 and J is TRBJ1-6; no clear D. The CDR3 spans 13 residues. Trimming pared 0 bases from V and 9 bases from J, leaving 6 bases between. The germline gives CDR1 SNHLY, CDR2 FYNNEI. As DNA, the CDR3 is TGTGCCAGCAGTGAAGCCCCCCGTTCACCCCTCCACTTT. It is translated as CASSEAPRSPLHF.

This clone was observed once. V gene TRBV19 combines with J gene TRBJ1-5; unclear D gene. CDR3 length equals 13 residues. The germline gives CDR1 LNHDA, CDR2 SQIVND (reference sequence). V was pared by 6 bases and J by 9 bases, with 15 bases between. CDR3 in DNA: TGTGCCAGTAGCTCCTCGTATGGAGGGCCCCAGCATTTT. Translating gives CASSSSYGGPQHF.

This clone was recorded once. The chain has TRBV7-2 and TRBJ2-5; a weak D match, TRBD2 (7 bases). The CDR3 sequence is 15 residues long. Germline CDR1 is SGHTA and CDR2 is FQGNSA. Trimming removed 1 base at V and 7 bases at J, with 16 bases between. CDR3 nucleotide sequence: TGTGCCAGCAGCTTAGATCCGTACCGGGGGGCGACCCAGTACTTC. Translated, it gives CASSLDPYRGATQYF.